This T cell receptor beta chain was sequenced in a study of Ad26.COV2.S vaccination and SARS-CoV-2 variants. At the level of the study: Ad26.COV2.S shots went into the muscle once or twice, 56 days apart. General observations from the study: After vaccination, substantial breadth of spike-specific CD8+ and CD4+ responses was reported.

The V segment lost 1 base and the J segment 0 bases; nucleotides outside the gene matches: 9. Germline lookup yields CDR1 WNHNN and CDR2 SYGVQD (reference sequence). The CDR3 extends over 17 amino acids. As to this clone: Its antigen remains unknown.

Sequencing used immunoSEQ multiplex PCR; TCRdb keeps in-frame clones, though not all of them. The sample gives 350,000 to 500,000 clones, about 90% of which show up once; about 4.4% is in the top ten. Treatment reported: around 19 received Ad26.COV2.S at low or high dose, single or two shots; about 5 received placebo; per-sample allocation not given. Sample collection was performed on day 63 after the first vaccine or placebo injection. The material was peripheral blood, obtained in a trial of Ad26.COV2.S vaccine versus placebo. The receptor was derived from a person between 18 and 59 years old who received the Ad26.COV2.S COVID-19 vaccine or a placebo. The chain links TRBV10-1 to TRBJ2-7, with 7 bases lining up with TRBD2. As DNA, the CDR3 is TGCGCCAGCAGTGAGTTAGCGGGCCCCAATCTCTCCTACGAGCAGTACTTC. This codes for CASSELAGPNLSYEQYF.